A selection of T cell receptor beta chains follows, all from one sample in a study of cytomegalovirus exposure and HLA in healthy donors. Clones were read by immunoSEQ multiplex PCR, and TCRdb kept only the in-frame ones, dropping some. The sample has 100,000 to 150,000 clones, under 12% seen once. Sample: PBMCs. These receptors all stem from a woman aged 18-30 years in good health and CMV-seropositive. The conserved cysteine and the conserved F or W are not part of the CDR3 here. Fields, in order: V gene, J gene, D gene, CDR3 protein. A D gene is named only where the DNA matches it firmly.

>TRBV2|TRBJ1-1|TRBD1
ASSEGRQGAGTEAF
>TRBV10-3|TRBJ2-1|NA
AISEKGLEYNEQF
>TRBV2|TRBJ2-5|NA
ASKAGALVTQY
>TRBV7-3|TRBJ2-4|NA
ASSLSGLGIQY
>TRBV19|TRBJ1-5|NA
ASTTGRNQPQH
>TRBV4-2|TRBJ1-5|NA
ASSQDVGVDQPQH
>TRBV10-3|TRBJ2-7|NA
AISEQGLIEQY
>TRBV29-1|TRBJ2-1|TRBD2
SVEVYKTSVSYNEQF
>TRBV30|TRBJ2-7|NA
AWSKKTGTNYEQY
>TRBV27|TRBJ1-2|NA
ASRPTGGNGYT
>TRBV5-1|TRBJ2-1|TRBD2
ASSLAQAGEQF